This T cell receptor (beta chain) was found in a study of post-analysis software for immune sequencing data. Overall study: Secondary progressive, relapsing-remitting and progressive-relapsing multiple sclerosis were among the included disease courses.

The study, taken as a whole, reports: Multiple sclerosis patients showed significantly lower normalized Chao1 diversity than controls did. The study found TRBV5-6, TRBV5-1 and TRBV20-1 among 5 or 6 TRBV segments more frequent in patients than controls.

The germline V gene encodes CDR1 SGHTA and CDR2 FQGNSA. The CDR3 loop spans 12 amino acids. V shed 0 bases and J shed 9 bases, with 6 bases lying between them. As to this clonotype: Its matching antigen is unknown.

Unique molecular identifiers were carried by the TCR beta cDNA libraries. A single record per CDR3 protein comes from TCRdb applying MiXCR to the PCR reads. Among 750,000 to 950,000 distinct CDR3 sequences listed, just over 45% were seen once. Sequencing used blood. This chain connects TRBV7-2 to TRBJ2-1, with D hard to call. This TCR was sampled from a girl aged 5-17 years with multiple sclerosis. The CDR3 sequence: CASSLAPREQFF. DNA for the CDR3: TGTGCCAGCAGCTTAGCTCCCCGTGAGCAGTTCTTC.